These T cell receptor beta chains were read from a single sample in a study of blood T cell repertoires in COVID-19. Produced via immunoSEQ multiplex PCR; TCRdb's table is partial and in-frame only. The sample contains fewer than 90,000 clones, about 87% of which appear only once. The sample taken for sequencing was peripheral blood. The receptors originated from a man aged 55 to 69 with acute or convalescent COVID-19. The CDR3 runs from the conserved cysteine through the conserved F or W. D genes are given only for firm matches. Clone sizes are given selectively: once, few, many, or a class where the clone is expanded.

size,J,D,V,CDR3,DNA
NA,TRBJ1-3,NA,TRBV6-5,CASSRQDENTIYF,TGTGCCAGCAGTCGACAGGATGAGAACACCATATATTTT
NA,TRBJ1-2,NA,TRBV5-4,CASSGRGGYTF,TGTGCCAGCAGTGGGAGGGGTGGCTACACCTTC
NA,TRBJ2-1,NA,TRBV21-1,CASRHRANEQFF,TGTGCCAGCCGCCACAGGGCCAATGAGCAGTTCTTC
NA,TRBJ1-5,NA,TRBV3-1/TRBV3-2,CASSQEGPGHSNQPQHF,TGTGCCAGCAGCCAAGAAGGGCCAGGACATAGCAATCAGCCCCAGCATTTT
NA,TRBJ2-3,NA,TRBV7-2,CASSLQTADTQYF,TGTGCCAGCAGCTTACAAACGGCAGATACGCAGTATTTT
NA,TRBJ1-5,NA,TRBV7-8,CASSLERDQPQHF,TGTGCCAGCAGCTTAGAACGGGATCAGCCCCAGCATTTT
NA,TRBJ2-2,NA,TRBV20-1,CSASSITGELFF,TGCAGTGCTAGTTCCATCACCGGGGAGCTGTTTTTT
NA,TRBJ1-5,NA,TRBV6-2/TRBV6-3,CASSYGQHNQPQHF,TGTGCCAGCAGTTACGGGCAACACAATCAGCCCCAGCATTTT
NA,TRBJ1-1,TRBD1,TRBV5-1,CASSLARTGAYTEAFF,TGCGCCAGCAGCTTGGCCCGGACAGGGGCCTACACTGAAGCTTTCTTT
few,TRBJ1-6,NA,TRBV3-1/TRBV3-2,CASSQRQDNSPLHF,TGTGCCAGCAGCCAAAGGCAGGATAATTCACCCCTCCACTTT
NA,TRBJ1-5,NA,TRBV10-2,CASSELGINQPQHF,TGCGCCAGCAGTGAGTTGGGCATTAATCAGCCCCAGCATTTT
NA,TRBJ2-6,NA,TRBV5-1,CASTTPGTGANVLTF,TGCGCCAGCACCACTCCCGGTACCGGGGCCAACGTCCTGACTTTC
NA,TRBJ1-4,NA,TRBV29-1,CSVEPLSGRGEKLFF,TGCAGCGTTGAACCCCTCAGTGGCCGGGGTGAAAAACTGTTTTTT
NA,TRBJ2-1,NA,TRBV9,CASSPSLSGSSYNEQFF,TGTGCCAGCAGCCCGTCCCTTAGCGGTAGCTCCTACAATGAGCAGTTCTTC
NA,TRBJ1-2,NA,TRBV5-1,CASSLAQGSYGYTF,TGCGCCAGCAGCTTGGCCCAGGGAAGCTATGGCTACACCTTC
once,TRBJ1-3,NA,TRBV7-9,CASSPRVGATSNTIYF,TGTGCCAGCAGCCCCAGGGTGGGGGCCACCTCGAACACCATATATTTT
NA,TRBJ2-5,NA,TRBV6-5,CASSHTGSQETQYF,TGTGCCAGCAGCCACACAGGGTCCCAAGAGACCCAGTACTTC
NA,TRBJ1-2,TRBD1,TRBV5-1,CASREAGTADGYTF,TGCGCCAGCAGGGAAGCCGGGACAGCGGATGGCTACACCTTC
NA,TRBJ2-2,TRBD2,TRBV2,CASSDSLAGAGELFF,TGTGCCAGCAGTGATTCGCTAGCGGGGGCCGGGGAGCTGTTTTTT
NA,TRBJ1-4,TRBD1,TRBV11-1,CASSSGQGNEKLFF,TGTGCCAGCAGCTCGGGACAGGGCAATGAAAAACTGTTTTTT
NA,TRBJ1-2,NA,TRBV12-3/TRBV12-4,CASSQGYGYTF,TGTGCCAGCAGCCAGGGGTATGGCTACACCTTC
NA,TRBJ2-1,TRBD1,TRBV4-1,CASSQDGAGQGYNEQFF,TGCGCCAGCAGCCAAGATGGCGCAGGACAGGGGTACAATGAGCAGTTCTTC
NA,TRBJ2-3,TRBD1,TRBV6-4,CASSDSGTGGGTDTQYF,TGTGCCAGCAGTGACTCAGGGACAGGGGGCGGCACAGATACGCAGTATTTT
NA,TRBJ1-6,NA,TRBV9,CASSVAGAYNSPLHF,TGTGCCAGCAGCGTAGCGGGAGCCTATAATTCACCCCTCCACTTT
NA,TRBJ2-1,TRBD2,TRBV5-1,CASSLGSGGHSYNEQFF,TGCGCCAGCAGCTTGGGTAGCGGGGGCCACTCCTACAATGAGCAGTTCTTC
few,TRBJ1-1,NA,TRBV20-1,CSASRSGQEAFF,TGCAGTGCTAGTAGATCGGGACAAGAAGCTTTCTTT
NA,TRBJ1-6,TRBD1,TRBV27,CASSLSRTGSNSPLHF,TGTGCCAGCAGTTTATCTAGGACAGGGAGTAATTCACCCCTCCACTTT
NA,TRBJ2-1,NA,TRBV5-4,CASSLYGDDSSRYNEQFF,TGTGCCAGCAGCTTGTATGGAGATGACAGTTCACGGTACAATGAGCAGTTCTTC
NA,TRBJ2-1,NA,TRBV7-3,CASSFSGSSYNEQFF,TGTGCCAGCAGCTTTAGCGGTAGCTCCTACAATGAGCAGTTCTTC
NA,TRBJ2-5,TRBD1,TRBV6-2/TRBV6-3,CASSYGGTGDHQETQYF,TGTGCCAGCAGTTACGGTGGGACAGGGGACCACCAAGAGACCCAGTACTTC
NA,TRBJ1-1,TRBD1,TRBV5-8,CASSLLDRGLMNTEAFF,TGTGCCAGCAGCTTGCTCGACAGGGGGCTAATGAACACTGAAGCTTTCTTT
NA,TRBJ2-7,NA,TRBV28,CASSPAGLERDEQYF,TGTGCCAGCAGTCCCGCCGGCCTAGAACGCGACGAGCAGTACTTC
NA,TRBJ2-1,NA,TRBV19,CASSMGTHPNEQFF,TGTGCCAGTAGTATGGGGACACACCCCAATGAGCAGTTCTTC
few,TRBJ1-1,NA,TRBV6-5,CATTQRAMNTEAFF,TGTGCCACCACACAGAGGGCGATGAACACTGAAGCTTTCTTT
NA,TRBJ1-1,NA,TRBV29-1,CSVIRSGGRVTNTEAFF,TGCAGCGTAATCCGGTCAGGAGGAAGGGTAACGAACACTGAAGCTTTCTTT
NA,TRBJ2-2,TRBD1,TRBV19,CASSRAHRGANTGELFF,TGTGCCAGTAGTAGGGCTCACAGGGGGGCGAACACCGGGGAGCTGTTTTTT
NA,TRBJ1-3,NA,TRBV11-2,CASSLESYSGNTIYF,TGTGCCAGCAGCTTAGAAAGCTACTCTGGAAACACCATATATTTT
NA,TRBJ2-5,NA,TRBV7-7,CASSFTGRQETQYF,TGTGCCAGCAGCTTTACAGGGAGACAAGAGACCCAGTACTTC
NA,TRBJ2-5,NA,TRBV13,CASSAQGLAGGETQYF,TGTGCCAGCAGCGCACAGGGATTAGCGGGCGGGGAGACCCAGTACTTC
NA,TRBJ2-3,NA,TRBV15,CATSPELHTDTQYF,TGTGCCACCAGCCCCGAGCTCCACACAGATACGCAGTATTTT
once,TRBJ1-5,NA,TRBV29-1,CSVSPGGNQPQHF,TGCAGCGTTTCCCCAGGGGGCAATCAGCCCCAGCATTTT
NA,TRBJ2-5,NA,TRBV19,CASSIDIRETQYF,TGTGCCAGTAGTATAGACATTAGAGAGACCCAGTACTTC